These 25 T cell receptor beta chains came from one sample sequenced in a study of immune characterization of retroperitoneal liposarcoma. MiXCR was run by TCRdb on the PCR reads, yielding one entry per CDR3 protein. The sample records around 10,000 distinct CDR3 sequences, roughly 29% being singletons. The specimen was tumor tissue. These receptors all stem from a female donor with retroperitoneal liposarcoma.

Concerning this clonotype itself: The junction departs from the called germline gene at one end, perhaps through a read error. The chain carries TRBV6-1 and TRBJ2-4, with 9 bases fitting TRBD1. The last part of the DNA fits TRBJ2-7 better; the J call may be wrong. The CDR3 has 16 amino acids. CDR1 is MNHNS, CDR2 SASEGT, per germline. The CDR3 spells CTSSEDEGQGSYEQYF. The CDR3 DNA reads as TGTACCAGCAGTGAAGATGAAGGACAGGGGTCCTACGAGCAGTACTTC.

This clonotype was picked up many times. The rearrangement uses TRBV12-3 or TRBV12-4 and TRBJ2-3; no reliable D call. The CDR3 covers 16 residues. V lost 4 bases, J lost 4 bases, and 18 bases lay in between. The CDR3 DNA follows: TGTGCCAGCAGTTCCGATCAAGCCCCCCGGGCAGATACGCAGTATTTT. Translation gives CASSSDQAPRADTQYF.

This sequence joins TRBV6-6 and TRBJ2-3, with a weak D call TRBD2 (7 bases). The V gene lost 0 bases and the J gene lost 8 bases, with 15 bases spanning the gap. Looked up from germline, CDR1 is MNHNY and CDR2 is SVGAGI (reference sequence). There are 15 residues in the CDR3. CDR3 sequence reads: CASSYSGGGEATQYF. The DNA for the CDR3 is TGTGCCAGCAGTTACTCGGGCGGGGGCGAGGCTACGCAGTATTTT.

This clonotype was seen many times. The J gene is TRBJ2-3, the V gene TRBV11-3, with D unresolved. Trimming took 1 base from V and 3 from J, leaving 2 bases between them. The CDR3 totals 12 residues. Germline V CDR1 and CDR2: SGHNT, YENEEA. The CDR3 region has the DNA TGTGCCAGCAGCTTAGGGACAGATACGCAGTATTTT. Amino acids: CASSLGTDTQYF.

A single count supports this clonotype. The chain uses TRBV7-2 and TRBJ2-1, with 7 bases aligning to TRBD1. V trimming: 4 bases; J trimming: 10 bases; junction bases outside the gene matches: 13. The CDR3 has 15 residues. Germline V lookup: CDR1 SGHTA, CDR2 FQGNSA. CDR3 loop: CASSSETGTSYEQFF. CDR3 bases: TGTGCCAGCAGCTCAGAGACAGGGACCTCCTACGAGCAGTTCTTC.

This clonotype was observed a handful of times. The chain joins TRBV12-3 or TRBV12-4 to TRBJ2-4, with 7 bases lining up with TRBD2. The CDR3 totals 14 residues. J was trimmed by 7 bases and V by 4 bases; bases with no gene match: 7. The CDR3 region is CASSWGGSRNIQYF. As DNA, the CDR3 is TGTGCCAGCAGTTGGGGGGGGTCAAGGAACATTCAGTACTTC.

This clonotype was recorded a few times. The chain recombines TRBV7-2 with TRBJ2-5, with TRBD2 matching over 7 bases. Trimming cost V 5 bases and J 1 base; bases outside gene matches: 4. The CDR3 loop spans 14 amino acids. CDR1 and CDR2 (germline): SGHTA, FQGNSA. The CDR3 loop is CASSTSGTQETQYF. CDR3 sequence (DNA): TGTGCCAGCAGCACAAGCGGGACCCAAGAGACCCAGTACTTC.

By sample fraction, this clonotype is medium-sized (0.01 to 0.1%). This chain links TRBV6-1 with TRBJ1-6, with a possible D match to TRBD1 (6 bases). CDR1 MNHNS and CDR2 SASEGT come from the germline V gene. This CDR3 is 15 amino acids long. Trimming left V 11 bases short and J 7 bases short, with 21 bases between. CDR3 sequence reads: CAGTQGAGGNSPLHF. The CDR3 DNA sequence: TGTGCCGGAACACAGGGAGCGGGCGGGAATTCACCCCTCCACTTT.

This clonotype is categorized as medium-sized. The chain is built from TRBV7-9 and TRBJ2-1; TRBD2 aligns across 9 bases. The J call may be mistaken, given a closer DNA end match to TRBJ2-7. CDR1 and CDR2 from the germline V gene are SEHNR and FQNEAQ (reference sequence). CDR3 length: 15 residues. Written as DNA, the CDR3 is TGTGCCAGCAGCTCTTTAGCGGGGGTATACAATGAGCAGTACTTC. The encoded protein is CASSSLAGVYNEQYF.

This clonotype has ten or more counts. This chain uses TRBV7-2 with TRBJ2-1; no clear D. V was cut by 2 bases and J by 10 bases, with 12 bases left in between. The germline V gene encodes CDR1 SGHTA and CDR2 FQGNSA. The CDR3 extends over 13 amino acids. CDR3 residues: CASSLRPLFEQFF. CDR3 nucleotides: TGTGCCAGCAGCTTACGCCCTCTGTTCGAGCAGTTCTTC.

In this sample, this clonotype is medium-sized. The CDR3, as DNA: TGTGCCAGCAGTTACGCCGACTTCCGGTGGAACGAGCAGTACTTC. The encoded protein is CASSYADFRWNEQYF. The chain joins TRBV6-6 to TRBJ2-1; D call uncertain. The DNA end is a closer match to TRBJ2-7, so the J assignment may be wrong. Germline lookup yields CDR1 MNHNY and CDR2 SVGAGI (reference sequence). The CDR3 has 15 amino acids.

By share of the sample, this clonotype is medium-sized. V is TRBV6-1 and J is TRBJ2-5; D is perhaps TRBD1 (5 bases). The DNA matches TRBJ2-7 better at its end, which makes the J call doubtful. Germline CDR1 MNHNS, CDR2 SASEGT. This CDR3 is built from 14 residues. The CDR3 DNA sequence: TGTGCCAGCAGTCTACAGGTCGGCCGCTACGAGCAGTACTTC. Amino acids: CASSLQVGRYEQYF.

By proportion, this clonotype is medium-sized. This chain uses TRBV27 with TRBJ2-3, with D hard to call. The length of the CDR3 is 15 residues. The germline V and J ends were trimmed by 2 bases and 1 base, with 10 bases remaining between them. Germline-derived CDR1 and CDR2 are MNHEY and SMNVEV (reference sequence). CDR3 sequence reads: CASSLMGYGTDTQYF. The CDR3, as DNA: TGTGCCAGCAGTTTAATGGGGTATGGCACAGATACGCAGTATTTT.

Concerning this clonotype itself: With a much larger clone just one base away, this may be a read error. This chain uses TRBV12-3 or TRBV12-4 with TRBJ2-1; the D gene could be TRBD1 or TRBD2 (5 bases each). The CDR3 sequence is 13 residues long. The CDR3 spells CASSFTTDYELFF. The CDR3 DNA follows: TGTGCCAGCAGTTTTACGACAGACTACGAGCTGTTCTTC.

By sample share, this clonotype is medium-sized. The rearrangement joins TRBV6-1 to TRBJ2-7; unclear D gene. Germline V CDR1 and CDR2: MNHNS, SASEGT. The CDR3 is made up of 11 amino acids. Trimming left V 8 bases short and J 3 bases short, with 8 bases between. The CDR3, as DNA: TGTGCCAGCTCAGTAGTCTACGAGCAGTACTTC. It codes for CASSVVYEQYF.

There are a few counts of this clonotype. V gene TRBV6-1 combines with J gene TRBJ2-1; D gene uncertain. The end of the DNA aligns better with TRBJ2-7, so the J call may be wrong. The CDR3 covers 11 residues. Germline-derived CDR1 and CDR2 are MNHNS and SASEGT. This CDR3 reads CASSYADEQYF. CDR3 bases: TGTGCCAGCAGTTATGCGGATGAGCAGTACTTC.

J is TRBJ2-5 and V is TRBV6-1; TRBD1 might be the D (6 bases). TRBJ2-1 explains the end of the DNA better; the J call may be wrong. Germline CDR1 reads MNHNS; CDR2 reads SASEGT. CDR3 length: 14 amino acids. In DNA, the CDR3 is TGTGCCAGCAGCAGGACAGTAGACCAAGAGACCCAGTTCTTC. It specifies CASSRTVDQETQFF.

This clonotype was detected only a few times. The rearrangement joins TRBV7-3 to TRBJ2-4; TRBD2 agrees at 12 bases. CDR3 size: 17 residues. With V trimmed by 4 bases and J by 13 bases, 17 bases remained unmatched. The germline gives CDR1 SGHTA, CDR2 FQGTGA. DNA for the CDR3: TGTGCCAGCAGCTCCTGGACTAGCGGGGACCTGCTCGGGGAGCAGTACTTC. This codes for CASSSWTSGDLLGEQYF.

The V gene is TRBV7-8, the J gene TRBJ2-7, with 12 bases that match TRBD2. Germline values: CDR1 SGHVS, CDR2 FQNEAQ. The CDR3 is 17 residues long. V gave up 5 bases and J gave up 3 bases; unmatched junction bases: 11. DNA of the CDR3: TGTGCCAGCAGCCTACCCCGACTAGCGGGAGCGAACTACGAGCAGTACTTC. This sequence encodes CASSLPRLAGANYEQYF. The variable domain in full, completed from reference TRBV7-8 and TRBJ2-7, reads GAGVSQSPRYKVAKRGQDVALRCDPISGHVSLFWYQQALGQGPEFLTYFQNEAQLDKSGLPSDRFFAERPEGSVSTLKIQRTQQEDSAVYLCASSLPRLAGANYEQYFGPGTRLTVT.

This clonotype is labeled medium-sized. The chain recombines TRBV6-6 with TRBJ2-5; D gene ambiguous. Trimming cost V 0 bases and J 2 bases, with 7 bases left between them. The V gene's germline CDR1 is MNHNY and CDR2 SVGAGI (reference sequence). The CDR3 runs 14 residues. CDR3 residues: CASSYSRRQETQYF. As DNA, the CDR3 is TGTGCCAGCAGTTACTCCCGCAGGCAAGAGACCCAGTACTTC.

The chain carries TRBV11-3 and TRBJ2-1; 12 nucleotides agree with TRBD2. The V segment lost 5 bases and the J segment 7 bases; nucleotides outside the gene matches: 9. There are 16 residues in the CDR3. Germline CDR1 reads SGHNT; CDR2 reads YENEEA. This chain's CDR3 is CASSPPSGRARNEQFF. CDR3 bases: TGTGCCAGCAGCCCTCCTAGCGGGAGGGCCAGAAATGAGCAGTTCTTC.

CDR3 sequence reads: CASSLFRRADTQYF. The CDR3 DNA follows: TGTGCCAGCAGTCTGTTCCGGCGAGCAGATACGCAGTATTTT. This rearrangement joins TRBV12-3 or TRBV12-4 to TRBJ2-3, with D unclear. Trimming stripped 5 bases from V and 4 bases from J, with 13 bases between. This CDR3 is 14 amino acids long.

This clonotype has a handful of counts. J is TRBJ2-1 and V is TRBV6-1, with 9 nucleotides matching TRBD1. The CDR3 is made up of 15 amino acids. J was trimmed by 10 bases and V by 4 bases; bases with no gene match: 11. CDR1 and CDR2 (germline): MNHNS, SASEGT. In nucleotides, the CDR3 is TGTGCCAGCAGTGGACCGGGACAGGGATACTACGAGCAGTTCTTC. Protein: CASSGPGQGYYEQFF.

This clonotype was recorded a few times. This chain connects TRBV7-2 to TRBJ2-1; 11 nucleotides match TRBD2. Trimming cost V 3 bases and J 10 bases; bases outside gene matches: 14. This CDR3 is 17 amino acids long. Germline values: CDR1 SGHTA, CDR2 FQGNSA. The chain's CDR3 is CASSFTSGGTKTYEQFF. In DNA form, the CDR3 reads TGTGCCAGCAGCTTCACTAGCGGGGGTACAAAAACCTACGAGCAGTTCTTC.

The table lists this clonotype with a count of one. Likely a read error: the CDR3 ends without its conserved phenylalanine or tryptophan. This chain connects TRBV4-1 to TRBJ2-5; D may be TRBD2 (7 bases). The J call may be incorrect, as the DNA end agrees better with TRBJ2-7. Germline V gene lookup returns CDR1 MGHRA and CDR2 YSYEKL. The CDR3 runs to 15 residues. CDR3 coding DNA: TGCGCCAGCAGCCAAAGGGGGGGCAGGTCCTACGAGCAGTACTCC. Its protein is CASSQRGGRSYEQYS.